The table lists the clone carrying this T cell receptor (beta chain) with many counts. What it recognizes is unknown. The V end lost 8 bases, the J end lost 11 bases, and 25 bases lay between the germline ends. The CDR3 contains 15 residues. The germline V gene encodes CDR1 MDHEN and CDR2 SYDVKM. This sample stems from a study of shared clonotypes between healthy human individuals. Study outcomes and limitations: Clonotypes shared by all four sorted-subset donors had higher generation probabilities than non-shared clonotypes. Among donors, sharing of clonotypes was expected to be affected by sequencing depth.

Produced via immunoSEQ multiplex PCR; TCRdb's table is partial and in-frame only. Here the sample spans a few hundred thousand clones, around 67% being singletons. From CD4+ cells came CD45RA+ naive and CD45RA-negative memory subsets. The J gene is TRBJ1-5, the V gene TRBV28; a possible D gene is TRBD1 (6 bases). Sequencing used memory CD4+ T cells sorted from blood. Indicated subset: CD45RA-negative fraction. The clonotype was recovered from a man aged 25-45 years in good health. The DNA of the CDR3 is TGTGCCAGCCTGCCCGCGGACAGAAGAGGGGGGACCCAGCATTTT. This gives the protein CASLPADRRGGTQHF.